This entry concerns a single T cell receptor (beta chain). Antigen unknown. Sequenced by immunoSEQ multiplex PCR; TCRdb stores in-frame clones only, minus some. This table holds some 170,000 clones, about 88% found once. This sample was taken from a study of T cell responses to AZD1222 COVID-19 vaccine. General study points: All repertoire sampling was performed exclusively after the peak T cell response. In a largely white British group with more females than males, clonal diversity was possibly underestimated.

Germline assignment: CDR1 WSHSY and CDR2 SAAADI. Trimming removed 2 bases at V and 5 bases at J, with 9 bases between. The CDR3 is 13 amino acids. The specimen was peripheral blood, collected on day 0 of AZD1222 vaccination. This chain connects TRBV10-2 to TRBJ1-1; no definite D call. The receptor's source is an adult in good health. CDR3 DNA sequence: TGCGCCAGCAGTGAGAATTATCCTACTGAAGCTTTCTTT. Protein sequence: CASSENYPTEAFF.